Listed below are T cell receptor beta chains from one sample, sequenced in a study of technical replicates of blood from a few donors. The protocol was immunoSEQ multiplex PCR, while the TCRdb copy is restricted to in-frame clones and leaves out a portion. This table holds tens of thousands of clones, less than 98% found once. The sample was T cells isolated from PBMCs. These receptors all stem from a human donor in good health. Both conserved end residues are part of each CDR3. The D gene is left open where the match is weak. Size is omitted from some rows. Given values are once, few, many or a class for expanded clones.

CDR3aa	CDR3nt	d_gene	j_gene	v_gene	abundance
CASSLATGQNSPLHF	TGCGCCAGCAGCTTGGCCACTGGACAGAATTCACCCCTCCACTTT	-	TRBJ1-6	TRBV5-1	-
CSVEQGTEAFF	TGCAGCGTTGAACAGGGAACTGAAGCTTTCTTT	-	TRBJ1-1	TRBV29-1	-
CASSLYPGTSGRLEQFF	TGTGCCAGCAGCCTATACCCCGGGACTAGCGGGAGGTTGGAGCAGTTCTTC	TRBD2	TRBJ2-1	TRBV11-2	-
CASSNDRLYGYTF	TGTGCCAGCAGTAACGACAGGCTTTATGGCTACACCTTC	-	TRBJ1-2	TRBV6-6	-
CASSQEWGRAEQYF	TGCGCCAGCAGCCAAGAATGGGGCAGGGCCGAGCAGTACTTC	-	TRBJ2-7	TRBV4-1	-
CASSPMGRVAGVYNEQFF	TGTGCCAGCAGTCCGATGGGGAGAGTAGCGGGGGTCTACAATGAGCAGTTCTTC	TRBD2	TRBJ2-1	TRBV9	-
CASSFSIARLGTDTQYF	TGCGCCAGCAGCTTCTCCATAGCGCGTTTAGGGACAGATACGCAGTATTTT	-	TRBJ2-3	TRBV5-1	-
CASPSQGAAGYTF	TGTGCCAGCCCATCTCAGGGGGCGGCGGGCTACACCTTC	TRBD1	TRBJ1-2	TRBV6-4	-
CASSRWTTYEQYF	TGTGCCAGCAGTCGGTGGACTACCTACGAGCAGTACTTC	-	TRBJ2-7	TRBV28	-
CASSLHRVGQPQHF	TGTGCCAGCAGCTTACACAGGGTTGGGCAGCCCCAGCATTTT	-	TRBJ1-5	TRBV7-6	-
CASSPPGPYGYTF	TGTGCCAGTAGCCCCCCAGGGCCCTATGGCTACACCTTC	-	TRBJ1-2	TRBV19	-
CASSDTGGYGYTF	TGTGCCAGCAGCGATACAGGGGGGTATGGCTACACCTTC	TRBD1	TRBJ1-2	TRBV5-4	-
CASRLIGEDSPLHF	TGTGCTAGTCGTTTGATAGGGGAGGATTCACCCCTCCACTTT	-	TRBJ1-6	TRBV12-5	-
CASGTTGVVYGYTF	TGTGCCAGCGGAACGACAGGGGTAGTGTATGGCTACACCTTC	TRBD1	TRBJ1-2	TRBV27	-
CASSPFVSDLSLGELFF	TGCGCCAGCAGCCCGTTTGTTTCTGACTTGTCCCTTGGGGAGCTGTTTTTT	-	TRBJ2-2	TRBV5-1	-
CASSQERVQETQYF	TGTGCCAGCAGCCAAGAAAGAGTCCAAGAGACCCAGTACTTC	-	TRBJ2-5	TRBV14	-
CSVLGDRRQETQYF	TGCAGCGTTCTTGGGGACAGGAGACAAGAGACCCAGTACTTC	TRBD1	TRBJ2-5	TRBV29-1	-
CASSPGGTMGDGYTF	TGTGCCAGCAGCCCAGGTGGGACTATGGGGGATGGCTACACCTTC	-	TRBJ1-2	TRBV28	-
CASTEATDRVAYEQYF	TGTGCCAGCACGGAGGCAACAGACAGGGTTGCCTACGAGCAGTACTTC	TRBD1	TRBJ2-7	TRBV28	-
CASSYPGQGTQLNQPQHF	TGCGCCAGCAGTTACCCGGGACAGGGTACGCAGTTAAATCAGCCCCAGCATTTT	TRBD1	TRBJ1-5	TRBV23-1	-
CASSLGSGTRFYEQYF	TGTGCCAGCAGCTTGGGTAGTGGGACACGATTCTACGAGCAGTACTTC	-	TRBJ2-7	TRBV5-6	-
CASSPGTGGWETQYF	TGTGCCAGCAGCCCCGGGACAGGGGGATGGGAGACCCAGTACTTC	TRBD1	TRBJ2-5	TRBV9	-
CASSEGRVNYGYTF	TGTGCCAGCAGTGAGGGCAGAGTTAACTATGGCTACACCTTC	-	TRBJ1-2	TRBV6-1	-
CASRKQGQETQYF	TGTGCCAGTAGGAAACAGGGGCAAGAGACCCAGTACTTC	TRBD1	TRBJ2-5	TRBV19	-
CATGEMGLLHTF	TGTGCCACCGGGGAGATGGGTTTGCTACACACCTTC	-	TRBJ1-2	TRBV27	-
CASSQGGQGNQPQHF	TGCGCCAGCAGCCAGGGGGGACAGGGCAATCAGCCCCAGCATTTT	TRBD1	TRBJ1-5	TRBV5-1	few
CATSTGLAGDEQYF	TGCGCCACGTCGACGGGACTAGCGGGAGACGAGCAGTACTTC	TRBD2	TRBJ2-7	TRBV4-1	-
CASSRAGTHYEQYF	TGTGCCAGCAGCCGGGCCGGGACACACTACGAGCAGTACTTC	-	TRBJ2-7	TRBV7-9	-
CASSLGRTAEAFF	TGTGCCAGCAGCTTGGGCAGGACTGCTGAAGCTTTCTTT	-	TRBJ1-1	TRBV5-5	-
CASRTDKTYEQYF	TGCGCCAGCAGAACTGACAAGACCTACGAGCAGTACTTC	-	TRBJ2-7	TRBV5-1	-
CASSPPRGRKAHNEQFF	TGTGCCAGCAGCCCCCCCCGGGGTAGGAAAGCCCACAATGAGCAGTTCTTC	-	TRBJ2-1	TRBV7-9	-
CASSLRAWTSGRPEQFF	TGCGCCAGCAGCTTGCGGGCGTGGACTAGCGGGAGGCCTGAGCAGTTCTTC	TRBD2	TRBJ2-1	TRBV5-1	-
CASQTGADTQYF	TGTGCCAGTCAGACAGGGGCAGATACGCAGTATTTT	TRBD1	TRBJ2-3	TRBV2	-
CAWRASDRHGTEAFF	TGTGCCTGGAGGGCATCAGACAGACACGGCACTGAAGCTTTCTTT	-	TRBJ1-1	TRBV30	-
CATEREGVTEAFF	TGTGCCACCGAAAGAGAAGGGGTAACTGAAGCTTTCTTT	-	TRBJ1-1	TRBV19	-
CASSPGHLDQPQHF	TGTGCCAGCTCACCGGGGCATTTGGATCAGCCCCAGCATTTT	-	TRBJ1-5	TRBV18	-
CAISEESASLETQYF	TGTGCCATCAGTGAGGAATCGGCTAGTCTGGAGACCCAGTACTTC	-	TRBJ2-5	TRBV10-3	-
CASSQDVGLAGGEQYF	TGCGCCAGCAGCCAAGATGTCGGACTAGCGGGAGGCGAGCAGTACTTC	TRBD2	TRBJ2-7	TRBV4-1	-
CAWKSSGNTIYF	TGTGCCTGGAAGAGCTCTGGAAACACCATATATTTT	-	TRBJ1-3	TRBV30	once
CASSPIPAGAGAIYF	TGTGCCAGCTCACCAATCCCGGCGGGAGCCGGGGCCATATATTTT	-	TRBJ1-3	TRBV18	-
CASSRTENTEAFF	TGTGCCAGCAGCCGGACAGAGAACACTGAAGCTTTCTTT	-	TRBJ1-1	TRBV9	-
CASSPGTSSRNEQFF	TGTGCCAGCTCCCCCGGGACATCCTCTAGGAATGAGCAGTTCTTC	-	TRBJ2-1	TRBV9	-
CASSFYFGAGWDYGYTF	TGTGCCAGCAGTTTTTATTTTGGGGCAGGGTGGGACTATGGCTACACCTTC	-	TRBJ1-2	TRBV28	-
CASSSGQGWQYF	TGCGCCAGCAGCTCGGGACAAGGGTGGCAGTACTTC	-	TRBJ2-7	TRBV5-1	once
CASSLDLAGNTIYF	TGTGCCAGCAGCCTGGACTTGGCCGGAAACACCATATATTTT	-	TRBJ1-3	TRBV21-1	-
CASSQDLGASGNTIYF	TGCGCCAGCAGCCAAGATCTGGGGGCTTCTGGAAACACCATATATTTT	-	TRBJ1-3	TRBV4-1	-
CASSIIGIRQGTDTQYF	TGTGCCAGTAGTATAATAGGCATTCGACAGGGAACAGATACGCAGTATTTT	TRBD1	TRBJ2-3	TRBV19	-
CASSKYGNEAFF	TGTGCCAGCAGCAAGTACGGGAATGAAGCTTTCTTT	-	TRBJ1-1	TRBV5-4	-
CASSARPVSRHGPGAKDIQYF	TGTGCCAGCAGCGCCCGCCCCGTGTCAAGGCACGGTCCTGGGGCAAAAGACATTCAGTACTTC	-	TRBJ2-4	TRBV9	-
CASLDSNTEAFF	TGTGCTAGTTTGGACAGTAACACTGAAGCTTTCTTT	-	TRBJ1-1	TRBV12-5	-
CASSLLATDTQYF	TGTGCCAGCAGTTTATTAGCCACAGATACGCAGTATTTT	-	TRBJ2-3	TRBV27	-
CASRLWDSRTDTQYF	TGTGCCAGCAGGCTTTGGGACTCCCGCACAGATACGCAGTATTTT	-	TRBJ2-3	TRBV5-8	-